This TCR beta chain is drawn from a study of Tregs in tolerant kidney transplant recipients. Findings and limits, study-wide: The small number of patients limits these findings pending further validation. Biological reproducibility was not directly addressed in this study. Tolerant patients' donor-specific Tregs expanded beyond overall Tregs, suggesting antigen-driven growth.

Trimming at V came to 1 base and at J to 4 bases, leaving 8 bases not matched to a gene. CDR3 size: 17 residues. Germline V gives CDR1 SGHDT, CDR2 YYEEEE. The protocol was immunoSEQ multiplex PCR, while the TCRdb copy is restricted to in-frame clones and leaves out a portion. The top ten hold just under 0.35% of the sample, which has 100,000 to 130,000 clones, 90% seen once. As to this clone: Its antigen is not known.

J is TRBJ2-1 and V is TRBV5-6, with 10 positions matching TRBD1. Material: CD4+ T cells from blood, obtained before the transplant. The receptor was derived from a human donor who received a combined kidney and bone marrow transplant. In nucleotides, the CDR3 is TGTGCCAGCAGCTTGACCTCCGGGACAGGGGTATACAATGAGCAGTTCTTC. It translates to CASSLTSGTGVYNEQFF.